By sample share, the clone carrying this TCR beta chain is medium-sized (0.01 to 0.1%). The target antigen is unknown. This entry comes from a study of blood T cells in healthy people across ages. Study context: The template switching approach captured approximately one barcoded beta molecule for every two T cells. Study-wide findings and caveats: Older age went with lower TCR beta diversity per million T cells, in a roughly linear way.

With a J-beta primer mix and a sample-barcoded 5' primer, a second PCR ran roughly 7 to 11 cycles. Each TCR beta cDNA got a 12-nucleotide random molecular identifier. Via MiXCR, TCRdb re-called the 5' RACE reads, giving one row per CDR3 protein. The sample yields around 800,000 distinct CDR3 sequences, 20% to 30% seen once. Germline V gene sequence: CDR1 LNHDA, CDR2 SQIVND (reference sequence). The CDR3 is made up of 13 amino acids. V lost 5 bases to trimming and J lost 6 bases, with 13 bases between them. This sample also belongs to another study, concerning T cells of mothers and their children. Per that paper: Every mother supplied over 9.5 million TCR beta CDR3 reads and every child 2.5 million to 3.5 million.

This receptor was obtained from a boy younger than 18 in good health. V is TRBV19 and J is TRBJ1-2; unclear D gene. Specimen: blood. The CDR3 reads CASSFGATHGYTF. CDR3 DNA: TGTGCCAGTAGTTTCGGAGCAACCCATGGCTACACCTTC. Full variable domain (remainder filled in from reference TRBV19 and TRBJ1-2): DGGITQSPKYLFRKEGQNVTLSCEQNLNHDAMYWYRQDPGQGLRLIYYSQIVNDFQKGDIAEGYSVSREKKESFPLTVTSAQKNPTAFYLCASSFGATHGYTFGSGTRLTVV.